A selection of T cell receptor beta chains follows, all from one sample in a study of T cells in Graves' hyperthyroidism and ophthalmopathy. Via MiXCR, TCRdb re-called the multiplex PCR reads, giving one row per CDR3 protein. Among more than 550,000 distinct CDR3 sequences listed, 15% to 20% were seen once. The sample comprised blood. The origin of the receptors is a man aged 50 to 60 with Graves' hyperthyroidism. CDR3s include the opening cysteine and the closing phenylalanine or tryptophan. Each record gives: J gene, clone size, V gene, D gene, CDR3 DNA, CDR3 protein. The D gene is left open where the match is weak. Not all rows give a size; the values are once, few, many and, for expanded clones, a class.

>TRBJ1-1|few|TRBV10-2|.
TGCGCCAGCAGTGAGTACCTTGACGAAGAAGCTTTCTTT
CASSEYLDEEAFF
>TRBJ2-1|.|TRBV6-2/TRBV6-3|.
TGTGCCAGCAGTGTCCAGGGGATTGAGCAGTTCTTC
CASSVQGIEQFF
>TRBJ2-2|few|TRBV27|.
TGTGCCAGCAGTTTATTTACCGGGGAGCTGTTTTTT
CASSLFTGELFF
>TRBJ2-7|.|TRBV30|.
TGTGCCTGGAGTGTAGTGAACGAGCAGTACTTC
CAWSVVNEQYF
>TRBJ1-1|.|TRBV19|TRBD1
TGTGCCAGTAGTCTTGACAGGGGTGGAGTCTGGACTGAAGCTTTCTTT
CASSLDRGGVWTEAFF
>TRBJ1-1|many|TRBV18|.
TGTGCCAGCTCACGCCGGGACAATGAAGCTTTCTTT
CASSRRDNEAFF
>TRBJ2-5|.|TRBV27|.
TGTGCCAGCAGTGGTCCACAGGGCCCGCAGTACTTC
CASSGPQGPQYF
>TRBJ2-1|few|TRBV5-6|.
TGTGCCAGCAGCTTGAGACTTAGCGCTTCTTTGACAACCTACAATGAGCAGTTCTTC
CASSLRLSASLTTYNEQFF
>TRBJ2-2|.|TRBV12-3/TRBV12-4|.
TGTGCCAGCATCCCTCCGAACACCGGGGAGCTGTTTTTT
CASIPPNTGELFF
>TRBJ1-1|many|TRBV6-1|TRBD1
TGTGCCACCCTCCGGGACAGTATTATTAGTGAAGCTTTCTTT
CATLRDSIISEAFF
>TRBJ2-4|many|TRBV2|.
TGTGCCAGCAGAGAAGACCCTCCCATTCAGTACTTC
CASREDPPIQYF
>TRBJ2-1|many|TRBV11-2|.
TGTGCCAGCAGCTTCTCCCCGGGACCATCAAAACCCGATGAGCAGTTCTTC
CASSFSPGPSKPDEQFF
>TRBJ1-2|many|TRBV7-2|.
TGTGCCAGCAGCCCACGCTCCGGGACACAGTATGGCTACACCTTC
CASSPRSGTQYGYTF
>TRBJ1-2|few|TRBV28|TRBD1
TGTGCCAGCAGTCCAGGGGGGCCGAACTATGGCTACACCTTC
CASSPGGPNYGYTF
>TRBJ2-2|few|TRBV12-3/TRBV12-4|.
TGTGCCAGCAGTCACAGACTAGTCACCGGGGAGCTGTTTTTT
CASSHRLVTGELFF
>TRBJ2-1|many|TRBV28|.
TGTGCCAGCTTAGGGGTAGGGCTAGTCAGCTCCTACAATGAGCAGTTCTTC
CASLGVGLVSSYNEQFF
>TRBJ2-7|.|TRBV7-9|.
TGTGCCAGCAGCATCCCTGAGGGGGTCGGAGAGCAGTACTTC
CASSIPEGVGEQYF
>TRBJ2-7|many|TRBV7-2|.
TGTGCCAGCAGCCCATCCTTCGCGGTGATCTACGAGCAGTACTTC
CASSPSFAVIYEQYF
>TRBJ1-1|.|TRBV7-9|TRBD1
TGTGCCAGCAGCTTATTTGGGACAGGGGGCTCCCGGGGCACTGAAGCTTTCTTT
CASSLFGTGGSRGTEAFF
>TRBJ2-5|many|TRBV11-2|.
TGTGCCAGCAGCTTAGATCCAGAGCCCCAAGAGACCCAGTACTTC
CASSLDPEPQETQYF
>TRBJ2-1|many|TRBV28|.
TGTGCCAGCAGTCCCCCGAACGCAAGGAATGAGCAGTTCTTC
CASSPPNARNEQFF
>TRBJ2-1|few|TRBV28|.
TGTGCCAGCAGTCCCCCTAGTGTCTACAATGAGCAGTTCTTC
CASSPPSVYNEQFF
>TRBJ2-7|few|TRBV6-2/TRBV6-3|TRBD2
TGTGCCAGCAGGTCTCTTCTAGCGGGATTTCCTTGGGGCTCCTACGAGCAGTACTTC
CASRSLLAGFPWGSYEQYF
>TRBJ2-7|few|TRBV19|TRBD1
TGTGCCAGTAGTCCCCGCCGGGACAGAAGCTCCTACGAGCAGTACTTC
CASSPRRDRSSYEQYF
>TRBJ2-5|many|TRBV24-1|.
TGTGCCACCAGTCCTGGGCTCCAAGAGACCCAGTACTTC
CATSPGLQETQYF
>TRBJ2-3|many|TRBV30|TRBD2
TGTGCCTGGAGTATCGGACTAGCGGGCGATACGCAGTATTTT
CAWSIGLAGDTQYF
>TRBJ2-7|many|TRBV2|.
TGTGCCAGCAGTGAATATGCCCCCGAGCAGTACTTC
CASSEYAPEQYF
>TRBJ1-4|.|TRBV6-1|.
TGTGCCAGCAGCTTCGAACATTCTCCAACTAATGAAAAACTGTTTTTT
CASSFEHSPTNEKLFF
>TRBJ1-1|few|TRBV30|TRBD1
TGTGCCTGGGGACAGGGCTACACTGAAGCTTTCTTT
CAWGQGYTEAFF
>TRBJ1-1|many|TRBV9|.
TGTGCCAGCAGCACAGGACAGCCGAACACTGAAGCTTTCTTT
CASSTGQPNTEAFF
>TRBJ2-1|few|TRBV20-1|TRBD2
TGCAGTGCTAGTAGGGGACTAGCGTCCCACAATGAGCAGTTCTTC
CSASRGLASHNEQFF
>TRBJ1-1|few|TRBV20-1|.
TGCAGTGCCTCGTCCGGCTTGGGCACTGAAGCTTTCTTT
CSASSGLGTEAFF
>TRBJ2-1|.|TRBV29-1|.
TGCAGCGTTGAAGGTAGAGGGGCCTACAATGAGCAGTTCTTC
CSVEGRGAYNEQFF
>TRBJ1-1|.|TRBV30|.
TGTGCCTGGAGTGTGATTTCGCAGGACACTGAAGCTTTCTTT
CAWSVISQDTEAFF
>TRBJ2-2|.|TRBV7-3|.
TGTGCCAGCAGCTTAACGAACCCGGGTGTCACCGGGGAGCTGTTTTTT
CASSLTNPGVTGELFF
>TRBJ1-4|many|TRBV7-9|.
TGTGCCAGCAGCAGACAGGCCATTCCGCAACGCGAAAAACTGTTTTTT
CASSRQAIPQREKLFF
>TRBJ2-6|many|TRBV28|TRBD1
TGTGCCACCACTCTTTCGTCCGACAGGGGGCCCGCTAGAGGGGCCAACGTCCTGACTTTC
CATTLSSDRGPARGANVLTF
>TRBJ2-1|.|TRBV5-1|.
TGCGCCAGCAGCTTGGTTGGAGACTGGAGCTCCTACAATGAGCAGTTCTTC
CASSLVGDWSSYNEQFF
>TRBJ2-7|few|TRBV7-9|.
TGTGCCAGCAGCTCGGGTACATCCCACGAGCAGTACTTC
CASSSGTSHEQYF
>TRBJ2-7|.|TRBV18|TRBD1
TGTGCCAGCTCACCAACTTTGGGACAGGGACCCCAGGGCGAGCAGTACTTC
CASSPTLGQGPQGEQYF
>TRBJ2-3|.|TRBV9|.
TGTGCCAGCAGCGTCAGTAATGGGGTCTCGCCCAGCACAGATACGCAGTATTTT
CASSVSNGVSPSTDTQYF
>TRBJ2-5|many|TRBV12-3/TRBV12-4|.
TGTGCCAGCCGGGGGCCAATCCAAGAGACCCAGTACTTC
CASRGPIQETQYF
>TRBJ1-2|many|TRBV19|.
TGTGCCAGTAGTCATATCGAGACGAAGGGCTACACCTTC
CASSHIETKGYTF
>TRBJ1-6|few|TRBV6-1|TRBD1
TGTGCCAGCGGAACCGGGACAGGTTCTGAAGAGTATAATTCACCCCTCCACTTT
CASGTGTGSEEYNSPLHF
>TRBJ2-7|many|TRBV20-1|.
TGCAGTGCCGCCCAGGGGTCCTACGAGCAGTACTTC
CSAAQGSYEQYF
>TRBJ1-5|many|TRBV24-1|.
TGTGCCACCAGTGAGTGGACAGTTTCTCAGCCCCAGCATTTT
CATSEWTVSQPQHF
>TRBJ2-2|many|TRBV5-6|.
TGTGCCAGCAGCTTGGGAGGGAGAGGAACCGGGGAGCTGTTTTTT
CASSLGGRGTGELFF
>TRBJ2-7|.|TRBV11-3|TRBD2
TGTGCCAGCAGCTTTTCTAGCGGGAACTACGAGCAGTACTTC
CASSFSSGNYEQYF
>TRBJ2-1|.|TRBV12-3/TRBV12-4|.
TGTGCTAGCAGTTTTCAACCCGTCTCCTACGATGAGCAGTTCTTC
CASSFQPVSYDEQFF
>TRBJ1-2|many|TRBV7-2|.
TGTGCCAGCAGTTTGGAGGGGTATGGCTACACCTTC
CASSLEGYGYTF
>TRBJ2-7|many|TRBV7-2|.
TGTGCCAGCAGCTTAGTGGTAGGGTCTTACTACGAGCAGTACTTC
CASSLVVGSYYEQYF
>TRBJ2-7|.|TRBV5-4|TRBD2
TGTGCCAGCAGCTTAACTAGCGGATCCTACGGGCAGTACTTC
CASSLTSGSYGQYF
>TRBJ2-1|.|TRBV18|TRBD1
TGTGCCAGCTCAGCCTCGGGACAGGGTACCTACAATGAGCAGTTCTTC
CASSASGQGTYNEQFF